The rows below give T cell receptor beta chains drawn from one sample of a study of cytomegalovirus exposure and HLA in healthy donors. Profiling relied on immunoSEQ multiplex PCR, and the TCRdb table lists in-frame clones only, not all of them. The sample comprises under 250,000 clones, around 86% of which are singletons, and about 2.5% rests with the top ten. The material sequenced was PBMCs. Source of these receptors: a woman aged 40 to 50 in good health and CMV-seronegative. Both conserved end residues are part of each CDR3. The D gene is left open where the match is weak. Clone size is given for some rows only: seen once, a few or many times, or a class if the clone is expanded.

j_call d_call v_call clone_size cdr3_nt cdr3_aa
TRBJ2-2 TRBD1 TRBV7-9 few TGTGCCAGCAGCCTCGGACAGGCCGTACCCGGGGAGCTGTTTTTT CASSLGQAVPGELFF
TRBJ1-1 . TRBV5-6 . TGTGCCAGCAGCTTGCGAGAACTTAACACTGAAGCTTTCTTT CASSLRELNTEAFF
TRBJ2-1 TRBD1 TRBV12-5 . TGTGCTAGTGGTTTATACTCCGGGACAGGGGGCTTCAATGAGCAGTTCTTC CASGLYSGTGGFNEQFF
TRBJ1-5 . TRBV2 . TGTGCCAGCAGTGTCGGACAGCCGTACAGCTGGCCCCAGCATTTT CASSVGQPYSWPQHF
TRBJ2-7 . TRBV28 . TGTGCCAGCAGTTACAGGACCTACGAGCAGTACTTC CASSYRTYEQYF
TRBJ1-2 TRBD1 TRBV5-1 . TGCGCCAGCAGCCCTACCGGGACAGGGAATGGCTACACCTTC CASSPTGTGNGYTF
TRBJ1-5 . TRBV7-9 . TGTGCCAGCAGCTCCGGACTGAGCCAGCATTTT CASSSGLSQHF
TRBJ2-7 TRBD1 TRBV6-5 . TGTGCCAGCAGTTGGATCCGGGACAGGGGTTCCTACGAGCAGTACTTC CASSWIRDRGSYEQYF
TRBJ2-5 TRBD1 TRBV11-3 once TGTGCCAGCAGCTCGGGACAGGGAAGAGAGACCCAGTACTTC CASSSGQGRETQYF
TRBJ2-1 . TRBV19 . TGTGCCAGTAGTATCGGTCCACGGAATGAGCAGTTCTTC CASSIGPRNEQFF
TRBJ2-7 . TRBV25-1 . TGTGCCAGCAGTGCTCTACCCCCAGGGGCGAGAAACGAGCAGTACTTC CASSALPPGARNEQYF
TRBJ2-5 TRBD1 TRBV5-1 . TGCGCCAGCAGCCCCGGACAGGGGCTGGGAGAGACCCAGTACTTC CASSPGQGLGETQYF
TRBJ2-7 TRBD1 TRBV9 few TGTGCCAGCAGCCCATGGACAGGGGGCATCTACGAGCAGTACTTC CASSPWTGGIYEQYF
TRBJ1-6 . TRBV5-1 . TGCGCCAGCAGCTTTGGGGGGGAGAGGGATTCACCCCTCCACTTT CASSFGGERDSPLHF
TRBJ1-5 . TRBV28 . TGTGCCAGCAGTCGACCCCTAGGAGGGGAGCCCCAGCATTTT CASSRPLGGEPQHF
TRBJ2-5 TRBD1 TRBV10-1 . TGCGCCAGCAGTGAGACAGGGGCCGAAGAGACCCAGTACTTC CASSETGAEETQYF
TRBJ2-2 TRBD2 TRBV10-3 few TGTGCCATCAGAGATCCTACTAGCGGGGGCTACACCGGGGAGCTGTTTTTT CAIRDPTSGGYTGELFF
TRBJ1-5 TRBD1 TRBV28 . TGTGCCAGCGGAAACAGGGGGCGCGAAGCCCAGCCCCAGCATTTT CASGNRGREAQPQHF
TRBJ2-3 . TRBV5-4 . TGTGCCAGCAGCTATTTACCTACCCGACTTAGCGGCGGTTGGAATACGCAGTATTTT CASSYLPTRLSGGWNTQYF
TRBJ1-2 . TRBV28 . TGTGCCAGCAGTTTTCTACAGATCTATGGCTACACCTTC CASSFLQIYGYTF
TRBJ2-3 . TRBV11-3 few TGTGCCAGCAGCTTAGGGGGGGTGTGGCGCGCAAATTACACTACAGATACGCAGTATTTT CASSLGGVWRANYTTDTQYF
TRBJ1-5 . TRBV6-1 . TGTGCCAGCAGTGAGGGCATAAATCAGCCCCAGCATTTT CASSEGINQPQHF
TRBJ2-7 TRBD2 TRBV29-1 . TGCAGCGCTCGGAGCGGGGGGGAATACGAGCAGTACTTC CSARSGGEYEQYF
TRBJ2-4 . TRBV29-1 . TGCAGCGTTGCATTGGAGTCAAACATTCAGTACTTC CSVALESNIQYF
TRBJ1-4 . TRBV6-1 . TGTGCCAGCAGCAGCTTCGGGACTAATGAAAAACTGTTTTTT CASSSFGTNEKLFF
TRBJ1-5 . TRBV6-1 . TGTGCCAGCAGGGGGGCTCGTTTGAGTCAGCCCCAGCATTTT CASRGARLSQPQHF
TRBJ2-5 TRBD1 TRBV6-6 once TGTGCCAGCAGTTACCTAGGGACAGCACAAGAGACCCAGTACTTC CASSYLGTAQETQYF
TRBJ2-7 TRBD1 TRBV5-4 . TGTGCCAGCAGCACCGGACAGGGCGCCCGCTACGAGCAGTACTTC CASSTGQGARYEQYF
TRBJ1-1 . TRBV29-1 . TGCAGCGCCCGCCCGGGGAACACTGAAGCTTTCTTT CSARPGNTEAFF
TRBJ1-1 TRBD1 TRBV10-2 few TGCGCCAGCAGTGATGTCTTACGGACAGGGGCCAACACTGAAGCTTTCTTT CASSDVLRTGANTEAFF
TRBJ2-7 . TRBV21-1 . TGTGCCAGCAGCACGCGAATTGGTTCGAGAGACTACGAGCAGTACTTC CASSTRIGSRDYEQYF
TRBJ2-7 TRBD1 TRBV19 . TGTGCCAGTAAAAACAGGGGGGACAGCTACGAGCAGTACTTC CASKNRGDSYEQYF
TRBJ1-1 TRBD1 TRBV7-3 few TGTGCCAGCAGCCCGGGACAGGGAATGAACACTGAAGCTTTCTTT CASSPGQGMNTEAFF
TRBJ1-1 . TRBV27 . TGTGCCAGCCTACGAACCCTGGGGGGGACTGAAGCTTTCTTT CASLRTLGGTEAFF
TRBJ1-2 . TRBV5-1 . TGCGCCAGCAGCTTTGAAAGGGGAGGCTACACCTTC CASSFERGGYTF
TRBJ2-5 . TRBV27 . . CASSWGQGASMKYF
TRBJ1-1 TRBD1 TRBV19 . TGTGCCAGTAGTATAACGGCAGGGGGCACTGAAGCTTTCTTT CASSITAGGTEAFF
TRBJ2-3 TRBD1 TRBV4-1 . TGCGCCAGCAGCCTCCGCGTGGGACAGGGCACAGATACGCAGTATTTT CASSLRVGQGTDTQYF
TRBJ2-1 TRBD1 TRBV9 . TGTGCCAGCAGCGTTGGGTCCGGGACAGCACTTTCCGATGAGCAGTTCTTC CASSVGSGTALSDEQFF
TRBJ2-7 . TRBV7-2 few TGTGCCAGCAGCCCCAACGGCAAAGGGGCGCAGTACTTC CASSPNGKGAQYF
TRBJ2-7 TRBD2 TRBV4-1 . TGCGCCAGCAGCCAAGTAGCGGGATGGTCTTTCGAGCAGTACTTC CASSQVAGWSFEQYF
TRBJ2-5 . TRBV30 once TGTGCCTGGAGTTCAGGCAGGGGCGGTGAGACCCAGTACTTC CAWSSGRGGETQYF
TRBJ2-3 TRBD2 TRBV18 . TGTGCCAGCTCCCTTTCGTTCTTGACTAGCGGGAGCCACCGTAGCACAGATACGCAGTATTTT CASSLSFLTSGSHRSTDTQYF
TRBJ2-6 . TRBV29-1 . TGCAGCGTTGAAGGGACAGAGGGTTCTGGGGCCAACGTCCTGACTTTC CSVEGTEGSGANVLTF
TRBJ2-7 . TRBV6-5 . TGTGCCGGCAGTTACTCGACAAAGGGGTACGAGCAGTACTTC CAGSYSTKGYEQYF
TRBJ2-7 . TRBV9 . TGTGCCAGCAGCGCCGATCGGTTGACTGACTACGAGCAGTACTTC CASSADRLTDYEQYF
TRBJ2-1 TRBD2 TRBV5-6 once TGTGCCAGCAGCTTGCGACTAGCGGAAATCTACAATGAGCAGTTCTTC CASSLRLAEIYNEQFF
TRBJ2-1 TRBD2 TRBV15 . TGTGCCACCAGCAGTACCATGGAGGGACTAGCGGGCTACAATGAGCAGTTCTTC CATSSTMEGLAGYNEQFF
TRBJ2-3 . TRBV6-5 . TGTGCCAGCAGTTACGGCAGGAGGGATACGCAGTATTTT CASSYGRRDTQYF
TRBJ2-1 . TRBV7-2 . TGTGCCAGCAGCTCAGTGACCCCGGGGGTCCATGAGCAGTTCTTC CASSSVTPGVHEQFF
TRBJ1-1 . TRBV11-2 few TGTGCCAGCATCCCTCCCTATAGTAACACTGAAGCTTTCTTT CASIPPYSNTEAFF
TRBJ1-3 . TRBV19 . TGTGCCAGTAGTCCGGTTAGCTCTGGAAACACCATATATTTT CASSPVSSGNTIYF
TRBJ1-4 . TRBV30 few TGTGCCTGGAGTGTCCTAAATGAAAAACTGTTTTTT CAWSVLNEKLFF
TRBJ1-1 . TRBV19 . TGTGCCAGTAGTATAGGGTACTTGGGCACCCAGACTGAAGCTTTCTTT CASSIGYLGTQTEAFF